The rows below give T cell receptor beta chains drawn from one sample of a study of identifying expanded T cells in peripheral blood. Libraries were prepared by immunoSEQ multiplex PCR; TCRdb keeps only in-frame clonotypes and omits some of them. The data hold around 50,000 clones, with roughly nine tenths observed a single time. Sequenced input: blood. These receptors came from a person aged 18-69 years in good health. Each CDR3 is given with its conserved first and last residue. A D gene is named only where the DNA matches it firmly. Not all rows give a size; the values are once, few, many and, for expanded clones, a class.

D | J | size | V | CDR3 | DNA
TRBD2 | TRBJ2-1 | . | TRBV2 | CASSEREGVDEQFF | TGTGCCAGCAGTGAGCGGGAGGGCGTGGATGAGCAGTTCTTC
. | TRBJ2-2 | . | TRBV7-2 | CASSLVSTGPGELFF | TGTGCCAGCAGCTTAGTATCCACGGGTCCCGGGGAGCTGTTTTTT
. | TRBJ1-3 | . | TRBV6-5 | CASREISSGNTIYF | TGTGCCAGCAGGGAGATTAGCTCTGGAAACACCATATATTTT
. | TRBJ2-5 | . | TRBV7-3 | CASSLNSGSGETQYF | TGTGCCAGCAGCTTAAACAGCGGGTCTGGGGAGACCCAGTACTTC
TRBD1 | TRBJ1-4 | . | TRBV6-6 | CASSHGTGGEKLFF | TGTGCCAGCAGTCACGGGACAGGGGGGGAAAAACTGTTTTTT
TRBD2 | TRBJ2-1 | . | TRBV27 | CASSSFLSGRFSYNEQFF | TGTGCCAGCAGTTCCTTTCTTAGCGGGAGGTTCTCCTACAATGAGCAGTTCTTC
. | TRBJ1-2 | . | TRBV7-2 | CASSPAGRSRGYTF | TGTGCCAGCAGCCCAGCGGGCAGGAGTCGGGGCTACACCTTC
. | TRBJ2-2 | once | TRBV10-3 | CAISESQGGELFF | TGTGCCATCAGTGAGTCCCAGGGCGGGGAGCTGTTTTTT
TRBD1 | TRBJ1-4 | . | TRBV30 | CAWSVYRGEKLFF | TGTGCCTGGAGTGTATACAGGGGTGAAAAACTGTTTTTT
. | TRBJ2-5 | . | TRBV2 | CASKEHPAEAQYF | TGTGCCAGCAAAGAACACCCCGCGGAGGCCCAGTACTTC
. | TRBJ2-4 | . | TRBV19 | CASRMGQGEDIQYF | TGTGCCAGTAGGATGGGGCAGGGAGAGGACATTCAGTACTTC
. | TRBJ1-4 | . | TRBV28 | CASSSLGIGEKLFF | TGTGCCAGCAGTTCCTTAGGGATTGGTGAAAAACTGTTTTTT
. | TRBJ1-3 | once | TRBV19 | CASAEYSIPGNTIYF | TGTGCCAGTGCCGAGTATAGCATTCCTGGAAACACCATATATTTT
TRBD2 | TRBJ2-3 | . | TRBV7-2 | CASSFREGSRQYF | TGTGCCAGCAGCTTCAGGGAGGGTTCTAGACAGTATTTT
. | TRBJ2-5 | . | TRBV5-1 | CASSLQVRISQETQYF | TGCGCCAGCAGCTTGCAAGTCCGGATATCCCAAGAGACCCAGTACTTC
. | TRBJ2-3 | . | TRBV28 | CASSLDLSTDTQYF | TGTGCCAGCAGTTTAGACCTAAGCACAGATACGCAGTATTTT
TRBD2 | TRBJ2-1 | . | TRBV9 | CASSTTGTSEQFF | TGTGCCAGCAGCACCACCGGGACTAGTGAGCAGTTCTTC
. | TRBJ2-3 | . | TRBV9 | CASSVSGTGADTQYF | TGTGCCAGCAGCGTAAGCGGGACAGGCGCAGATACGCAGTATTTT
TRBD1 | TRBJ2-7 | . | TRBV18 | CASSLGQGAGYEQYF | TGTGCCAGCTCCCTTGGACAGGGGGCGGGCTACGAGCAGTACTTC
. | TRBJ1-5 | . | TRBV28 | CASSLYGTWNQPQHF | TGTGCCAGCAGTTTGTATGGGACCTGGAATCAGCCCCAGCATTTT
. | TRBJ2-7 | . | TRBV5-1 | CASSLNREQYF | TGCGCCAGCAGCTTAAATCGGGAGCAGTACTTC
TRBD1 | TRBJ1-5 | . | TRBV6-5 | CASRLTGTGNQPQHF | TGTGCCAGCAGATTGACAGGGACGGGGAATCAGCCCCAGCATTTT
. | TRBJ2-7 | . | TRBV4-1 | CASSQVRGETYEQYF | TGCGCCAGCAGCCAAGTTCGAGGGGAAACCTACGAGCAGTACTTC